What follows describes a single T cell receptor beta chain. Its antigen is not known. Produced via immunoSEQ multiplex PCR; TCRdb's table is partial and in-frame only. The sample has nearly 25,000 clones; around 90% are singletons. The junction had 9 bases not matched to a gene; V was cut back by 4 bases and J by 5 bases. CDR1 and CDR2 (germline): KGHSH, LQKENI. The CDR3 is 15 residues long. This sample is part of a study of monozygotic twins with cystic fibrosis. Study-wide findings and caveats: In 13 of 16 pairs, V gene usage was closest to the co-twin's. Monozygotic CF twins shared more identical nucleotide clonotypes than unrelated patients.

This rearrangement joins TRBV18 to TRBJ1-2; 8 nucleotides align to TRBD1. Sequenced material: blood. The TCR comes from a girl between 2 and 10 years old with cystic fibrosis. The CDR3 sequence is CASSLLTGVAYGYTF. In nucleotides, the CDR3 is TGTGCCAGCTCACTCTTGACAGGGGTCGCGTATGGCTACACCTTC.